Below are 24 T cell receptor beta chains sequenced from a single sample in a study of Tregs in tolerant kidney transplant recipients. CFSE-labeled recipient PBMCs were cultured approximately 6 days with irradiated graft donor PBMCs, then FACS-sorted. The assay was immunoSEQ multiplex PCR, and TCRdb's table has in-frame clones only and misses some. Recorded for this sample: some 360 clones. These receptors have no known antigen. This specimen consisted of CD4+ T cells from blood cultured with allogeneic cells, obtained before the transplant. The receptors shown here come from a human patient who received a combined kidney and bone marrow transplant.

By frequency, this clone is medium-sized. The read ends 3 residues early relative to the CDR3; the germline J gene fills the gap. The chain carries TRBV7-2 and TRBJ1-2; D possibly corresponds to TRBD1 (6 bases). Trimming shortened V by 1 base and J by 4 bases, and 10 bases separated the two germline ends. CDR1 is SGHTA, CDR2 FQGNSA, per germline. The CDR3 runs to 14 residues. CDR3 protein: CASSLGRGSYGYTF. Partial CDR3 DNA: TGTGCCAGCAGCTTAGGCAGGGGAAGCTATGGC.

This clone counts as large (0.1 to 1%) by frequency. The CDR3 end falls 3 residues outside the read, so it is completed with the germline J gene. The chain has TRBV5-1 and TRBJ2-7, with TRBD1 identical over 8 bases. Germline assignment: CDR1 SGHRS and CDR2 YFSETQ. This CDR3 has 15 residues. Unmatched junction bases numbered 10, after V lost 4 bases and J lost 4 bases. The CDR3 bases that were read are TGCGCCAGCAGCCCATCCCGGGACAGGTTATACGAG. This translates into CASSPSRDRLYE. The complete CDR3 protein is CASSPSRDRLYEQYF.

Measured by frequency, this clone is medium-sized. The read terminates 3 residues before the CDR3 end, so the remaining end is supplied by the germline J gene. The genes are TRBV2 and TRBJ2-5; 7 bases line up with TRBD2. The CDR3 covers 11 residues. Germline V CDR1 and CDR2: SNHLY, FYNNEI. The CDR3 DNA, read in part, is TGTGCTTGCGCGGGGGAAGAGACC. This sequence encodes CACAGEET. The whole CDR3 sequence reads CACAGEETQYF.

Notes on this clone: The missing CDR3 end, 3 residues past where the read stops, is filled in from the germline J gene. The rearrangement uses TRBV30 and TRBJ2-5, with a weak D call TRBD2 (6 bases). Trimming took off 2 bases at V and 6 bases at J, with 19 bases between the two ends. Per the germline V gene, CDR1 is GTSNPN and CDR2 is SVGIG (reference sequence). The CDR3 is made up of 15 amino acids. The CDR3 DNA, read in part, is TGTGCCTGGAGTCCTGGGGGGACTGCAGATAAGACC. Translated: CAWSPGGTADKT. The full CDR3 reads CAWSPGGTADKTQYF. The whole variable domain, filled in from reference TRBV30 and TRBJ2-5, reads SQTIHQWPATLVQPVGSPLSLECTVEGTSNPNLYWYRQAAGRGLQLLFYSVGIGQISSEVPQNLSASRPQDRQFILSSKKLLLSDSGFYLCAWSPGGTADKTQYFGPGTRLLVL.

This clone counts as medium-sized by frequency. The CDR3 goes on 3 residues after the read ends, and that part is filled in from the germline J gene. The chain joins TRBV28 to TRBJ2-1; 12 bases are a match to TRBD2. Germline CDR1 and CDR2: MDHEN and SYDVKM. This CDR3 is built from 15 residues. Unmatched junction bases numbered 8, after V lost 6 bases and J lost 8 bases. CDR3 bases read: TGTGCCAGCAGCCCCGGACTAGCGGGAATTTATGAG. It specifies CASSPGLAGIYE. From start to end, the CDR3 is CASSPGLAGIYEQFF.

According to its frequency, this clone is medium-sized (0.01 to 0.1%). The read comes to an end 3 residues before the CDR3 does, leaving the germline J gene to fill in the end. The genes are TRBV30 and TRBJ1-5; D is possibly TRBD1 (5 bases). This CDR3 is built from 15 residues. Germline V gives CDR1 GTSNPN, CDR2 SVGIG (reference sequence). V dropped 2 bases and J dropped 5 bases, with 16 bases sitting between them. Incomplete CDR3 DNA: TGTGCCTGGAGTCCTGGGGGGACTGCAGATCAGCCC. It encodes CAWSPGGTADQP. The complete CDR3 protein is CAWSPGGTADQPQHF.

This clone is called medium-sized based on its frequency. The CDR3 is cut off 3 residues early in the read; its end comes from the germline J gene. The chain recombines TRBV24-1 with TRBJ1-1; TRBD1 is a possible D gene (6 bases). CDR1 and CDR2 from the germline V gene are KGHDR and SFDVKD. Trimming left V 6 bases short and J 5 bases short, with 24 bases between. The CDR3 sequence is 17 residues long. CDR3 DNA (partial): TGTGCCACCAGTTCTGGGGGGGGCAGGGGAAAGGTAACTGAA. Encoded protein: CATSSGGGRGKVTE. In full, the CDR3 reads CATSSGGGRGKVTEAFF.

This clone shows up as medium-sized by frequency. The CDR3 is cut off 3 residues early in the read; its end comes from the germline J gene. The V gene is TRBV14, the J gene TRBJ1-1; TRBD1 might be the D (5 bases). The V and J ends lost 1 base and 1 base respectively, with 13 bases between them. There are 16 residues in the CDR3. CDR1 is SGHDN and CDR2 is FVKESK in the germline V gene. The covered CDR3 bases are TGTGCCAGCAGCCAAGCCCATGGGGGGGGGAACACTGAA. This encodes CASSQAHGGGNTE. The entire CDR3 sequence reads CASSQAHGGGNTEAFF.

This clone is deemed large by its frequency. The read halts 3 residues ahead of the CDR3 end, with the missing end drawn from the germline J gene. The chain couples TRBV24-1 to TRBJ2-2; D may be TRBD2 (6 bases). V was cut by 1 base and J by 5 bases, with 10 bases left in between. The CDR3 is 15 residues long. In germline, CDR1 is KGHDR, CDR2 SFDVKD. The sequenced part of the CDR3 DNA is TGTGCCACCAGTGATTTTTTTGCGGGGACCGGGGAG. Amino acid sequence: CATSDFFAGTGE. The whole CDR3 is CATSDFFAGTGELFF.

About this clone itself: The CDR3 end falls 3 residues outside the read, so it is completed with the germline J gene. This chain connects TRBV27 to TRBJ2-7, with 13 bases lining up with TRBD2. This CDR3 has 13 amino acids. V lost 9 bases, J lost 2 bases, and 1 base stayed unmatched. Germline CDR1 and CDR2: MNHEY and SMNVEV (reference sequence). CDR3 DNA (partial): TGTGCCAGGGGACTAGCGGGACCCTACGAG. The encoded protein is CARGLAGPYE. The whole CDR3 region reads CARGLAGPYEQYF.

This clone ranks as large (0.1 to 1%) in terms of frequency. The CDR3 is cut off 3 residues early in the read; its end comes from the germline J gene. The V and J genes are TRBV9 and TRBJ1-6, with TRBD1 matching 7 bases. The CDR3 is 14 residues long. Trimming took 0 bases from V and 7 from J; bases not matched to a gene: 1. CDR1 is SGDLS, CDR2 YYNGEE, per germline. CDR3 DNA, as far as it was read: TGTGCCAGCAGCGTAGAACAGGGGAATTCACCC. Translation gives CASSVEQGNSP. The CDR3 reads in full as CASSVEQGNSPLHF.

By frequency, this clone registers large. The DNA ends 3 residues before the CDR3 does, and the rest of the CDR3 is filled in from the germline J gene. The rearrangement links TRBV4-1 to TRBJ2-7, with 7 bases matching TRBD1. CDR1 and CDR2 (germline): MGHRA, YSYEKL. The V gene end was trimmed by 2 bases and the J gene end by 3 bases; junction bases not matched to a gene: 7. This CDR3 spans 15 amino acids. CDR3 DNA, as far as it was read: TGCGCCAGCAGCCAAACAACTACAGGGGTCTACGAG. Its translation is CASSQTTTGVYE. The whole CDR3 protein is CASSQTTTGVYEQYF.

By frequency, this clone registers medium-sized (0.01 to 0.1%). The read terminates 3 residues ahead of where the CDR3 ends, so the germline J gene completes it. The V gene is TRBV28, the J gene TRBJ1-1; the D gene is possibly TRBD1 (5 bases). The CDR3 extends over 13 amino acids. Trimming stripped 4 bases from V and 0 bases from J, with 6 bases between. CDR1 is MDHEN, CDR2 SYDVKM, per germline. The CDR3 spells CASSSTVNTEAFF. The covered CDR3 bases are TGTGCCAGCAGTTCGACAGTGAACACTGAA.

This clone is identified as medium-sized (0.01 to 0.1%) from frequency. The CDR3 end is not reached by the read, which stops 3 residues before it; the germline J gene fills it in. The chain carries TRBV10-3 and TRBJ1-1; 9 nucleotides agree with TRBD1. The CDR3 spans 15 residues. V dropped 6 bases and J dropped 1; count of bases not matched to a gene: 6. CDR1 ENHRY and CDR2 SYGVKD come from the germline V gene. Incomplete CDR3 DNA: TGTGCCATCAGGACAGGGGGTACGGAGAACACTGAA. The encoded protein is CAIRTGGTENTE. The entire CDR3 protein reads CAIRTGGTENTEAFF.

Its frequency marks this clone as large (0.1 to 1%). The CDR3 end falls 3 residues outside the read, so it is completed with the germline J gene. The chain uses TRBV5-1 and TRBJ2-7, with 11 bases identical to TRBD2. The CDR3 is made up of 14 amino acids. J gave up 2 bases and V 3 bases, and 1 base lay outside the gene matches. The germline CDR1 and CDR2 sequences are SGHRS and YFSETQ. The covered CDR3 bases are TGCGCCAGCAGCTCGACTAGCGGGACCTACGAG. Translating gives CASSSTSGTYE. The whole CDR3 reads CASSSTSGTYEQYF.

The CDR3 is CASSQTGYSNKTQYF. The DNA read from the CDR3 is TGTGCCAGCAGCCAGACAGGGTATAGCAATAAGACC. The V gene is TRBV2, the J gene TRBJ2-5, with 7 bases identical to TRBD1. The read terminates 3 residues before the CDR3 end, so the remaining end is supplied by the germline J gene. This CDR3 region has 15 residues. The junction had 13 bases not matched to a gene; V was cut back by 6 bases and J by 6 bases. In germline, CDR1 is SNHLY, CDR2 FYNNEI.

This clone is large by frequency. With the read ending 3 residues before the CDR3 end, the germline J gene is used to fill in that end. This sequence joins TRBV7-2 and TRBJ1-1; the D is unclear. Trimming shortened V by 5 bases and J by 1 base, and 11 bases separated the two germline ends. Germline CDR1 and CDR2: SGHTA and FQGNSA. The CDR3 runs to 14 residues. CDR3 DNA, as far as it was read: TGTGCCAGCAGCATCATCGGCGGGAACACTGAA. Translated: CASSIIGGNTE. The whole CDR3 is CASSIIGGNTEAFF.

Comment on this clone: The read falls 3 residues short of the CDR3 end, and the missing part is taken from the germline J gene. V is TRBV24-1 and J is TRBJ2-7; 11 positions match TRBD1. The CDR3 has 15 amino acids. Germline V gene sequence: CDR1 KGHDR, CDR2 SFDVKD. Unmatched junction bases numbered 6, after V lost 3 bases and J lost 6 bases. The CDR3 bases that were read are TGTGCCACCAGTGATACTAGGACAGGGGGCTTCGAG. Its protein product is CATSDTRTGGFE. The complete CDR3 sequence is CATSDTRTGGFEQYF.

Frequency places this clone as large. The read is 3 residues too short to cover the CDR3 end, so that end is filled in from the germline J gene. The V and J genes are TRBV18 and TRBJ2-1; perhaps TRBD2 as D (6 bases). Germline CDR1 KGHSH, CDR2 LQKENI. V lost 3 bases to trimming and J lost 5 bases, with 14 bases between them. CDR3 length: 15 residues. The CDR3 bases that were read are TGTGCCAGCTCACCGCAACGCGGGGTCCACAATGAG. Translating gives CASSPQRGVHNE. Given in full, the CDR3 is CASSPQRGVHNEQFF.

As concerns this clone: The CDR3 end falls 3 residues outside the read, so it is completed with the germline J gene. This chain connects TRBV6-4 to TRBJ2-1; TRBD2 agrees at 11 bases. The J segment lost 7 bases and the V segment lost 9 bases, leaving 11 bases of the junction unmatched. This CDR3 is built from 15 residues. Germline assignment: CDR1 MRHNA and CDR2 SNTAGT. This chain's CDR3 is CASTRLAGKTNEQFF. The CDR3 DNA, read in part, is TGTGCCAGTACTCGACTAGCGGGAAAAACGAATGAG.

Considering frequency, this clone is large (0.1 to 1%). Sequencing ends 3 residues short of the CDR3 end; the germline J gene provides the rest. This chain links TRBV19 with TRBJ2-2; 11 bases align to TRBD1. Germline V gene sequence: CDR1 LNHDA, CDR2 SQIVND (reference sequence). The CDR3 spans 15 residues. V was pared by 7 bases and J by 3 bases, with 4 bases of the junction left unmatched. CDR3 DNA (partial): TGTGCCAGTACCTTGGACAGGGGGCACACCGGGGAG. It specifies CASTLDRGHTGE. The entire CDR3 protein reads CASTLDRGHTGELFF.

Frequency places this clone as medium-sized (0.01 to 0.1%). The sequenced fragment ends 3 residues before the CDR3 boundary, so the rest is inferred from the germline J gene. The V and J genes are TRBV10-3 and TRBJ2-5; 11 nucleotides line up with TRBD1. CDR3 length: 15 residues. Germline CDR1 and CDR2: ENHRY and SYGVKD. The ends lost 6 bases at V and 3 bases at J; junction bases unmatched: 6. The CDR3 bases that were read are TGTGCCATCAGACAGGACAGGGGGCGGGAAGAGACC. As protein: CAIRQDRGREET. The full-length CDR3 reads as CAIRQDRGREETQYF.

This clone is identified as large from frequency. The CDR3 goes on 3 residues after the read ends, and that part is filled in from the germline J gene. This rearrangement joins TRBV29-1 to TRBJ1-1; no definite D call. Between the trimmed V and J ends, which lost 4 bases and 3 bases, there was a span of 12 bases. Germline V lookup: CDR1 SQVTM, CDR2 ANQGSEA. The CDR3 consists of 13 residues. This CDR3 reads CSVVQGLHTEAFF. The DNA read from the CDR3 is TGCAGCGTTGTACAAGGGCTGCACACTGAA.

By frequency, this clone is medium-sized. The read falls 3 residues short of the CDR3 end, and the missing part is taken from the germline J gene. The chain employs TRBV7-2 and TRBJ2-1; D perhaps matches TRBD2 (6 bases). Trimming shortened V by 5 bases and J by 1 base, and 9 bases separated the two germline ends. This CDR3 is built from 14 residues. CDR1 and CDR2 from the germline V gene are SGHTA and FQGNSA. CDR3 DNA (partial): TGTGCCAGCAGCGGGAGGACTTCCTACAATGAG. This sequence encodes CASSGRTSYNE. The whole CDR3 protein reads CASSGRTSYNEQFF.